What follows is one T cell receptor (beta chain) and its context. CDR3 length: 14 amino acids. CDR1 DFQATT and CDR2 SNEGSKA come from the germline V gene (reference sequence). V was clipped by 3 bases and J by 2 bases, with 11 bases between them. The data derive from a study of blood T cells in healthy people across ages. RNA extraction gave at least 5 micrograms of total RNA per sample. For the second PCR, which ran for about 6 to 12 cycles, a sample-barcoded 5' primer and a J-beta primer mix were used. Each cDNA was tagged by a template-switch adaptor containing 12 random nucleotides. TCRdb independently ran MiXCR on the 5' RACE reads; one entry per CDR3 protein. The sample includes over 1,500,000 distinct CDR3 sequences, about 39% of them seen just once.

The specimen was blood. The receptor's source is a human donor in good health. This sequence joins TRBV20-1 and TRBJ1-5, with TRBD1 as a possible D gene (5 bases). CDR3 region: CSASPAGGNQPQHF. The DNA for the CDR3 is TGCAGTGCTAGCCCGGCGGGGGGCAATCAGCCCCAGCATTTT.